The 7 T cell receptor beta chains below come from one sample, sequenced in a study of shared T cell receptors in the human thymus. The assay was immunoSEQ multiplex PCR, and TCRdb's table has in-frame clones only and misses some. The sample gives hundreds of thousands of clones, roughly 86% of which show up once; roughly 0.0094% is in the top ten. The sample was also linked to a second study, of human thymus T cells.

Sequencing was carried out using thymocytes. Every receptor here comes from a boy under two years old with a congenital heart defect.

V and J are TRBV29-1 and TRBJ2-3, with D perhaps TRBD2 (5 bases). V lost 4 bases and J lost 0, with 14 bases in between. Germline loops: CDR1 SQVTM, CDR2 ANQGSEA. The CDR3 consists of 15 residues. DNA for the CDR3: TGCAGCGTTGGCGGGCCCACGAACAGCACAGATACGCAGTATTTT. As protein: CSVGGPTNSTDTQYF.

The chain couples TRBV5-1 to TRBJ2-2, with 9 nucleotides matching TRBD2. The CDR3 sequence is 15 residues long. Germline V gene sequence: CDR1 SGHRS, CDR2 YFSETQ. The V and J ends lost 4 bases and 4 bases, in that order; junction bases with no gene match: 5. CDR3: CASSLLAGLTGELFF. CDR3 bases: TGCGCCAGCAGCCTACTAGCGGGTCTCACCGGGGAGCTGTTTTTT.

The CDR3: CAKKGEGLNTEAFF. The CDR3 region has the DNA TGCGCCAAAAAAGGGGAGGGGTTGAACACTGAAGCTTTCTTT. This chain connects TRBV23-1 to TRBJ1-1; weak D call: TRBD1 (5 bases). TRBV23-1 is placed among ORFs of uncertain function. V lost 10 bases and J lost 0, with 15 bases in between. There are 14 residues in the CDR3.

This chain joins TRBV6-5 and TRBJ1-2; perhaps TRBD1 as D (5 bases). Looked up from germline, CDR1 is MNHEY and CDR2 is SVGAGI. The CDR3 totals 14 residues. V lost 8 bases and J 1 base, leaving 14 bases between the germline ends. CDR3 protein: CASSDRSFNYGYTF. CDR3 DNA sequence: TGTGCCAGCTCCGACAGATCTTTTAACTATGGCTACACCTTC.

The rearrangement links TRBV15 to TRBJ1-1; D gene ambiguous. V gave up 3 bases and J gave up 2 bases, with 13 bases separating them. The CDR3 consists of 15 residues. Germline lookup yields CDR1 LNHNV and CDR2 YYDKDF (reference sequence). CDR3 DNA sequence: TGTGCCACCAGCAGTGCCAGGAAGCAAAACACTGAAGCTTTCTTT. Its protein is CATSSARKQNTEAFF. Complete variable domain (other parts from reference TRBV15 and TRBJ1-1): DAMVIQNPRYQVTQFGKPVTLSCSQTLNHNVMYWYQQKSSQAPKLLFHYYDKDFNNEADTPDNFQSRRPNTSFCFLDIRSPGLGDTAMYLCATSSARKQNTEAFFGQGTRLTVV.

The chain carries TRBV30 and TRBJ1-1, with D unclear. Deletions cut 3 bases from V and 11 bases from J, with 7 bases between. There are 9 residues in the CDR3. The germline V gene encodes CDR1 GTSNPN and CDR2 SVGIG (reference sequence). This chain's CDR3 is CAWRPGAFF. The CDR3 region has the DNA TGTGCCTGGAGACCCGGGGCTTTCTTT.

The V gene is TRBV28, the J gene TRBJ2-1; TRBD1 matches at 7 bases. Germline V lookup: CDR1 MDHEN, CDR2 SYDVKM. With V trimmed by 5 bases and J by 4 bases, 14 bases remained unmatched. The CDR3 sequence is 17 residues long. The CDR3 loop reads CASSPHRYRGPYNEQFF. CDR3 bases: TGTGCCAGCAGTCCCCACCGGTACAGGGGACCTTACAATGAGCAGTTCTTC.